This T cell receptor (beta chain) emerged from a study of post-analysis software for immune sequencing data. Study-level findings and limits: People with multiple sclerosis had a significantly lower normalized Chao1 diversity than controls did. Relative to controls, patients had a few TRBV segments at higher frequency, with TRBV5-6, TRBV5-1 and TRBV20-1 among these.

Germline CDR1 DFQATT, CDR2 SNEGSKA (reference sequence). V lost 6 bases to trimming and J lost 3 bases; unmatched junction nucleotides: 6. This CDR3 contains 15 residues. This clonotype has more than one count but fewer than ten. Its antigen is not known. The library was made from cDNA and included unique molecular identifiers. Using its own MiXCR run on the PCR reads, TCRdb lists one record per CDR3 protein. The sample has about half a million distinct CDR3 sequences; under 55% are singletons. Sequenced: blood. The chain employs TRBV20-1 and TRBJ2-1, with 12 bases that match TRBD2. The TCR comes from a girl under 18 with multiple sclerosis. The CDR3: CSARRLAGDYNEQFF. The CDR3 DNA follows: TGCAGTGCCCGTCGACTAGCGGGAGACTACAATGAGCAGTTCTTC.